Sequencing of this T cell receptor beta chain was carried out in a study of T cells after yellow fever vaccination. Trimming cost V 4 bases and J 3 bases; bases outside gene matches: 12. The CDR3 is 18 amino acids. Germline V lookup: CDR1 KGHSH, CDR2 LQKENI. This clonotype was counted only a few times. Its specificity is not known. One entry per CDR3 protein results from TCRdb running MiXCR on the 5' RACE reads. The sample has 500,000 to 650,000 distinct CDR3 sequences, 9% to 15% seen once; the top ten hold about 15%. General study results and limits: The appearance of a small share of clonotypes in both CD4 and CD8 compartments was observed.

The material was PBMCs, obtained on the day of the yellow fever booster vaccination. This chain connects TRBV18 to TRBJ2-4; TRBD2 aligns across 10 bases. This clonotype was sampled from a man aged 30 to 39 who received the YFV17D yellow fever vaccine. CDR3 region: CASSLAGGTLRDKNIQYF. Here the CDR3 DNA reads TGTGCCAGCTCACTAGCGGGAGGCACACTTCGAGACAAAAACATTCAGTACTTC.